These 28 T cell receptor beta chains share one sample of origin, sequenced in a study of metastatic and nonmetastatic thyroid tumors. Through MiXCR, TCRdb re-clonotyped the PCR reads. This table holds approximately 90,000 clones, approximately 9% found once. Each patient came to thyroid surgery without any prior treatment (of any kind). The sample comprised blood. The receptor source for this set is a female donor with papillary thyroid cancer or a benign thyroid nodule (not recorded which). Some clones in this sample may be carry-over from other donors' samples.

The table lists this clone with many counts. The chain recombines TRBV4-1 with TRBJ1-4; TRBD1 is a possible D gene (6 bases). The CDR3 contains 15 residues. From germline, CDR1 is MGHRA and CDR2 YSYEKL. The ends were cut back, 2 bases at V and 2 bases at J, with 9 bases in the middle. CDR3 protein: CASSQLQGTNEKLFF. The DNA for the CDR3 is TGCGCCAGCAGCCAATTACAGGGTACTAATGAAAAACTGTTTTTT.

This clone was picked up a small number of times. The rearrangement joins TRBV2 to TRBJ2-2; unclear D gene. V was cut by 1 base and J by 6 bases, with 6 bases left in between. CDR3 length: 13 amino acids. Germline-derived CDR1 and CDR2 are SNHLY and FYNNEI. In nucleotides, the CDR3 is TGTGCCAGCAGTGAAGGATTGGCCGGGGAGCTGTTTTTT. The encoded protein is CASSEGLAGELFF.

The chain couples TRBV9 to TRBJ2-6; the D gene is possibly TRBD1 (6 bases). Germline CDR1 and CDR2: SGDLS and YYNGEE. This CDR3 comprises 16 residues. V was trimmed by 1 base and J by 3 bases, leaving 11 bases between them. The CDR3 loop is CASSVTGIHGANVLTF. The CDR3 DNA follows: TGTGCCAGCAGCGTAACAGGGATCCATGGGGCCAACGTCCTGACTTTC. Full variable domain (outside the CDR3, taken from reference TRBV9 and TRBJ2-6): DSGVTQTPKHLITATGQRVTLRCSPRSGDLSVYWYQQSLDQGLQFLIQYYNGEERAKGNILERFSAQQFPDLHSELNLSSLELGDSALYFCASSVTGIHGANVLTFGAGSRLTVL.

As regards this clone: A much larger clone lies a single base off, so this may be a read error. V gene TRBV28 combines with J gene TRBJ2-3; 11 nucleotides agree with TRBD2. Germline trimming cut 3 bases from V and 11 bases from J; bases unmatched to any gene: 7. CDR3 length equals 14 residues. Germline CDR1 is MDHEN and CDR2 is SYDVKM. The CDR3 DNA follows: TGTGCCAGCAGTTTGGGACTAGCGGTGTTAGGGCAGTATTTT. Its translation is CASSLGLAVLGQYF.

At least ten counts were recorded for this clone. This chain joins TRBV4-1 and TRBJ1-6; tentative D call: TRBD1 (5 bases). Trimming took off 3 bases at V and 7 bases at J, with 16 bases between the two ends. The CDR3 has 16 residues. The V gene's germline CDR1 is MGHRA and CDR2 YSYEKL. CDR3 DNA sequence: TGCGCCAGCAGCCACCCGTTAGGGGTTTGGAATTCACCCCTCCACTTT. Protein sequence: CASSHPLGVWNSPLHF.

This clone appeared many times. Within the sample, other DNA sequences also encode this same CDR3. This chain uses TRBV24-1 with TRBJ1-1; D possibly corresponds to TRBD1 (5 bases). The length of the CDR3 is 13 residues. The germline gives CDR1 KGHDR, CDR2 SFDVKD. The ends were cut back, 3 bases at V and 1 base at J, with 5 bases in the middle. The CDR3 sequence: CATSDGTNTEAFF. CDR3 sequence (DNA): TGTGCCACCAGTGATGGGACGAACACTGAAGCTTTCTTT.

The chain employs TRBV20-1 and TRBJ2-2; D might be TRBD2 (5 bases). The CDR3 contains 16 residues. CDR1 is DFQATT and CDR2 is SNEGSKA in the germline V gene (reference sequence). V was pared by 2 bases and J by 1 base, with 14 bases between. The CDR3 protein is CSARRVGGGNTGELFF. In DNA form, the CDR3 reads TGCAGTGCTAGAAGGGTAGGCGGAGGGAACACCGGGGAGCTGTTTTTT.

This clone was counted many times. The V and J genes are TRBV4-1 and TRBJ2-2, with D possibly matching TRBD1 (6 bases). Trimming cost V 1 base and J 0 bases, with 9 bases left between them. CDR3 length: 16 residues. The germline V gene has CDR1 MGHRA and CDR2 YSYEKL. This chain's CDR3 is CASSQAGTTNTGELFF. CDR3 nucleotide sequence: TGCGCCAGCAGCCAAGCCGGGACAACGAACACCGGGGAGCTGTTTTTT.

This clone was detected ten times or more. This chain uses TRBV3-1 with TRBJ2-3; TRBD2 matches at 12 bases. With V trimmed by 1 base and J by 6 bases, 2 bases remained unmatched. Germline loops: CDR1 LGHDT, CDR2 YNNKEL (reference sequence). The CDR3 covers 15 residues. Here the CDR3 reads CASSQVTSGGDTQYF. DNA for the CDR3: TGTGCCAGCAGCCAAGTCACTAGCGGGGGGGATACGCAGTATTTT.

This clone was detected ten times or more. The V call is TRBV7-2, the J call TRBJ1-6; tentatively, D is TRBD1 (6 bases). Trimming removed 2 bases at V and 1 base at J, with 9 bases between. Germline CDR1 reads SGHTA; CDR2 reads FQGNSA. CDR3 length equals 16 residues. The CDR3 DNA reads as TGTGCCAGCAGCTTAAAGGGGGGATCCTATAATTCACCCCTCCACTTT. Its translation is CASSLKGGSYNSPLHF.

The rearrangement links TRBV5-1 to TRBJ2-2; D might be TRBD1 or TRBD2, each matching 6 bases. CDR1 SGHRS and CDR2 YFSETQ come from the germline V gene. Trimming took off 4 bases at V and 5 bases at J, with 12 bases between the two ends. The CDR3 covers 14 residues. The CDR3 region is CASSIQGGTGELFF. The CDR3 DNA is TGCGCCAGCAGCATACAGGGAGGAACCGGGGAGCTGTTTTTT.

Regarding this clone: This may be a read error: a much more frequent sequence differs by one nucleotide. The V and J genes are TRBV28 and TRBJ2-2; 7 bases align to TRBD1. This CDR3 region has 15 residues. Germline values: CDR1 MDHEN, CDR2 SYDVKM. This CDR3 reads CASTLDRVGTGDLFF. CDR3 coding DNA: TGTGCCAGCACACTCGACAGGGTTGGCACCGGGGATCTGTTTTTT.

Many counts were recorded for this clone. The chain is built from TRBV25-1 and TRBJ2-3, with no clear D. V lost 0 bases, J lost 4 bases, and 8 bases lay in between. The CDR3 consists of 14 residues. Germline V gene lookup returns CDR1 MGHDK and CDR2 SYGVNS. The CDR3 is CASSEYIGADTQYF. The CDR3 nucleotides are TGTGCCAGCAGTGAATATATCGGAGCAGATACGCAGTATTTT.

This clone was picked up many times. V usage is TRBV2 and J usage is TRBJ2-2; 8 nucleotides match TRBD2. The germline CDR1 and CDR2 sequences are SNHLY and FYNNEI. V was pared by 5 bases and J by 5 bases, with 7 bases of the junction left unmatched. The CDR3 is 15 amino acids. CDR3 bases: TGTGCCAGCAGTACCGGGGGGGCGGGGACCGGGGAGCTGTTTTTT. It translates to CASSTGGAGTGELFF.

In its sample, this clone was seen a few times. An end of the junction does not agree with germline; a read error may underlie this. This chain joins TRBV10-3 and TRBJ2-5; D is unclear. The CDR3 spans 15 residues. Germline CDR1 and CDR2: ENHRY and SYGVKD. The CDR3 loop is CAISDPASIQEAQYF. The CDR3 DNA follows: TGTGCCATCAGTGATCCGGCCTCTATCCAAGAGGCCCAGTACTTC.

This clone has ten or more counts. The chain uses TRBV19 and TRBJ1-1; 8 nucleotides align to TRBD1. The CDR3 is made up of 14 amino acids. The junction had 8 bases not matched to a gene; V was cut back by 9 bases and J by 2 bases. From germline, CDR1 is LNHDA and CDR2 SQIVND (reference sequence). The CDR3 here is CASKHGQGNTEAFF. The CDR3 DNA reads TGTGCCAGCAAACATGGACAGGGAAACACTGAAGCTTTCTTT.

As concerns this clone: This may be a read error: a much more frequent sequence differs by one nucleotide. This chain connects TRBV7-7 to TRBJ2-5; TRBD1 matches 8 bases. Germline V gene sequence: CDR1 SSHAT, CDR2 FNYEAQ (reference sequence). With V trimmed by 7 bases and J by 11 bases, 15 bases remained unmatched. The CDR3 runs 14 residues. For the CDR3, the DNA is TGTGCCAGCAACCGCGGACAGGGTTCAGGTTTACAGTACTTC. It encodes CASNRGQGSGLQYF.

This clone is classed as medium-sized. Other DNA sequences in this specimen translate into the identical CDR3. The V call is TRBV6-4, the J call TRBJ2-3; 10 bases agree with TRBD2. CDR1 MRHNA and CDR2 SNTAGT come from the germline V gene. The CDR3 is 14 residues long. With 2 bases clipped from V and 4 bases from J, the junction kept 0 bases outside the gene matches. Here the CDR3 reads CASSDSGGADTQYF. In nucleotides, the CDR3 is TGTGCCAGCAGTGACAGCGGGGGGGCAGATACGCAGTATTTT.

This clone came up many times. V usage is TRBV27 and J usage is TRBJ2-6, with TRBD1 as a possible D gene (5 bases). V was clipped by 7 bases and J by 2 bases, with 12 bases between them. Germline V gene data show CDR1 as MNHEY and CDR2 as SMNVEV (reference sequence). This CDR3 comprises 15 residues. In nucleotides, the CDR3 is TGTGCCAGCACCCCCGCAGGGACTGGGGCCAACGTCCTGACTTTC. Translation: CASTPAGTGANVLTF.

This clone was counted ten times or more. The rearrangement uses TRBV4-2 and TRBJ2-3; TRBD2 matches at 12 bases. V gave up 6 bases and J gave up 0 bases; unmatched junction bases: 4. The germline V gene has CDR1 LGHNA and CDR2 YNFKEQ. There are 16 residues in the CDR3. CDR3 nucleotides: TGTGCCAGCAGGCTAGCGGGGGGGCCTAGCACAGATACGCAGTATTTT. This sequence encodes CASRLAGGPSTDTQYF.

A few counts support this clone. Being one base from a much bigger clone, this may be a read error. V usage is TRBV28 and J usage is TRBJ2-1; 7 bases are a match to TRBD2. Germline-derived CDR1 and CDR2 are MDHEN and SYDVKM. Trimming at V came to 6 bases and at J to 10 bases, leaving 15 bases not matched to a gene. This CDR3 is 15 amino acids long. For the CDR3, the DNA is TGTGCCAGCAGACCCGTCGGGGGAGGGGTTTGGGAGCAGTTCTTC. Protein: CASRPVGGGVWEQFF.

This clone was recorded many times. The chain has TRBV12-3 or TRBV12-4 and TRBJ2-1; TRBD1 aligns across 10 bases. The CDR3 length is 16 residues. The V gene end was trimmed by 6 bases and the J gene end by 3 bases; junction bases not matched to a gene: 8. The CDR3 region has the DNA TGTGCCAGCAGCCTACGGGGGACAGGGGTCTACAATGAGCAGTTCTTC. It encodes CASSLRGTGVYNEQFF.

The sample holds many counts of this clone. The chain uses TRBV25-1 and TRBJ2-2; D ambiguous. V gave up 8 bases and J gave up 1 base, with 14 bases separating them. CDR1 and CDR2 (germline): MGHDK, SYGVNS. The CDR3 sequence is 15 residues long. The CDR3 region has the DNA TGTGCCAGCCGCCCCTCCCGCGGGAACACCGGGGAGCTGTTTTTT. Amino acid sequence: CASRPSRGNTGELFF. Combining the CDR3 with reference TRBV25-1 and TRBJ2-2 gives the whole variable domain EADIYQTPRYLVIGTGKKITLECSQTMGHDKMYWYQQDPGMELHLIHYSYGVNSTEKGDLSSESTVSRIRTEHFPLTLESARPSHTSQYLCASRPSRGNTGELFFGEGSRLTVL.

This clone was detected many times. This sequence joins TRBV6-1 and TRBJ2-7; D may be TRBD1 or TRBD2 (6 bases each). The V gene's germline CDR1 is MNHNS and CDR2 SASEGT. The CDR3 totals 13 residues. The V gene lost 0 bases and the J gene lost 5 bases, with 8 bases spanning the gap. The CDR3 nucleotides read TGTGCCAGCAGTGAAGCGGGGGGCCACGAGCAGTACTTC. Amino acid sequence: CASSEAGGHEQYF.

The sample holds a few counts of this clone. This could be a read error, since a much larger clone is one nucleotide away. This chain uses TRBV27 with TRBJ1-1; the match to TRBD1 covers 8 bases. V gave up 5 bases and J gave up 0 bases; unmatched junction bases: 5. The CDR3 is 15 residues long. In germline, CDR1 is MNHEY, CDR2 SMNVEV (reference sequence). DNA of the CDR3: TGTGCCAGCAGTCCGAGACAGGGGATGAACACTGAAGCTTTCTTT. This translates into CASSPRQGMNTEAFF.

This clone occurred many times. The V and J genes are TRBV19 and TRBJ1-2, with D uncertain. The V end lost 2 bases, the J end lost 0 bases, and 7 bases lay between the germline ends. CDR1 LNHDA and CDR2 SQIVND come from the germline V gene (reference sequence). This CDR3 is 14 amino acids long. The CDR3 reads CASSIKVANYGYTF. The CDR3 bases are TGTGCCAGTAGTATAAAAGTTGCTAACTATGGCTACACCTTC.

This clone has ten or more counts. CDR3 residues: CASSLTGTDRETQYF. The CDR3 DNA is TGTGCCAGCAGCTTAACCGGGACTGACCGCGAGACCCAGTACTTC. This sequence joins TRBV7-3 and TRBJ2-5; perhaps TRBD2 as D (6 bases). Germline loops: CDR1 SGHTA, CDR2 FQGTGA. The CDR3 is made up of 15 amino acids. Trimming shortened V by 0 bases and J by 5 bases, and 13 bases separated the two germline ends.

This clone was detected only a few times. This sequence joins TRBV20-1 and TRBJ2-1; D is uncertain. The CDR3 runs 15 residues. The germline V and J ends were trimmed by 3 bases and 0 bases, with 12 bases remaining between them. Germline CDR1 reads DFQATT; CDR2 reads SNEGSKA (reference sequence). DNA of the CDR3: TGCAGTGCTAGTTCGTGGCGCAGCTCCTACAATGAGCAGTTCTTC. Residues: CSASSWRSSYNEQFF.